The 2 T cell receptor beta chains listed next were all sequenced from one sample in a study of regulatory T cells in long-lasting Graves disease. Relying on iRepertoire HTBI primers and Arm-PCR of CDR3 regions, the team built TCR beta libraries. TCRdb re-derived calls from the multiplex PCR reads in MiXCR, one entry per CDR3 protein. Of hundreds of thousands of distinct CDR3 sequences listed, approximately 15% were seen once; the top ten hold around 19%. The sample's time point: newly diagnosed GD, antithyroid drugs for less than 3 months. PBMCs were the source of the RNA used for TCR sequencing. These data were also filed under a second study, of T cells in Graves' hyperthyroidism and ophthalmopathy.

The sample here was peripheral blood mononuclear cells (PBMCs), taken at new diagnosis, from a patient treated with antithyroid drugs. The source is a woman aged 30 to 39 with Graves disease.

Many counts were recorded for this clonotype. V gene TRBV28 combines with J gene TRBJ2-7; 10 bases line up with TRBD1. Losses at the gene ends were 5 bases for V and 7 bases for J; bases not matched to a gene: 11. The CDR3 totals 15 residues. Germline loops: CDR1 MDHEN, CDR2 SYDVKM. The chain's CDR3 is CASSTGQGGPWEQYF. For the CDR3, the DNA is TGTGCCAGCAGTACTGGACAGGGGGGACCGTGGGAGCAGTACTTC. Based on the CDR3 plus reference TRBV28 and TRBJ2-7, the full variable domain is DVKVTQSSRYLVKRTGEKVFLECVQDMDHENMFWYRQDPGLGLRLIYFSYDVKMKEKGDIPEGYSVSREKKERFSLILESASTNQTSMYLCASSTGQGGPWEQYFGPGTRLTVT.

This clonotype was seen at least ten times. The chain combines TRBV28 with TRBJ1-5; 7 bases map to TRBD1. The ends lost 5 bases at V and 5 bases at J; junction bases unmatched: 9. This CDR3 is built from 15 residues. The germline V gene encodes CDR1 MDHEN and CDR2 SYDVKM. CDR3 in DNA: TGTGCCAGCAGTCCCTTGAGACAGGGATATCAGCCCCAGCATTTT. Its protein product is CASSPLRQGYQPQHF.